The rows below give T cell receptor beta chains drawn from one sample of a study of blood T cell repertoires in COVID-19. Sequencing used immunoSEQ multiplex PCR; TCRdb keeps in-frame clones, though not all of them. The sample comprises tens of thousands of clones, about 82% of which are singletons, and less than 4.5% rests with the top ten. Material: PBMCs or T cells enriched from blood (not recorded which). These receptors originate from a woman between 35 and 50 years old with acute COVID-19. The CDR3 runs from the conserved cysteine through the conserved F or W.

V gene: TRBV28; CDR3 length: 14; J gene: TRBJ1-4; CDR3 protein: CASSRQGRDEKLFF
V gene: TRBV7-9; CDR3 length: 15; J gene: TRBJ2-2; CDR3 protein: CASSSEQGFTGELFF
V gene: TRBV5-1; CDR3 length: 12; J gene: TRBJ2-7; CDR3 protein: CASSLGAHEQYF
V gene: TRBV2; CDR3 length: 15; J gene: TRBJ2-1; CDR3 protein: CASSAPLGQFNEQFF
V gene: TRBV2; CDR3 length: 15; J gene: TRBJ1-1; CDR3 protein: CASSERGRGISEAFF
V gene: TRBV19; CDR3 length: 16; J gene: TRBJ2-2; CDR3 protein: CASSIAGGGNTGELFF
V gene: TRBV5-4; CDR3 length: 15; J gene: TRBJ2-7; CDR3 protein: CASSPFGGGTYEQYF
V gene: TRBV5-5; CDR3 length: 15; J gene: TRBJ1-4; CDR3 protein: CASSSTGTPNEKLFF
V gene: TRBV3-1/TRBV3-2; CDR3 length: 17; J gene: TRBJ2-2; CDR3 protein: CASSSQERLAGVGELFF
V gene: TRBV7-2; CDR3 length: 15; J gene: TRBJ1-6; CDR3 protein: CASSPRVAAGPPLHF
V gene: TRBV10-2; CDR3 length: 14; J gene: TRBJ2-7; CDR3 protein: CASRPDRASYEQYF
V gene: TRBV29-1; CDR3 length: 16; J gene: TRBJ2-7; CDR3 protein: CSVEGTSGSSSYEQYF
V gene: TRBV3-1/TRBV3-2; CDR3 length: 15; J gene: TRBJ1-6; CDR3 protein: CASSIIRDSNSPLHF
V gene: TRBV12-3/TRBV12-4; CDR3 length: 13; J gene: TRBJ1-6; CDR3 protein: CASSLTDNSPLHF
V gene: TRBV27; CDR3 length: 16; J gene: TRBJ2-3; CDR3 protein: CASSHPSTGGTDTQYF
V gene: TRBV28; CDR3 length: 15; J gene: TRBJ1-2; CDR3 protein: CASSFDRAANYGYTF
V gene: TRBV25-1; CDR3 length: 14; J gene: TRBJ1-2; CDR3 protein: CASKRGGSYYGYTF
V gene: TRBV12-3/TRBV12-4; CDR3 length: 13; J gene: TRBJ1-1; CDR3 protein: CASSFFMNTEAFF